The text below deals with one T cell receptor (beta chain). Its target is not known. Exposure to brentuximab vedotin varied, and each patient had relapsed following autologous stem cell transplantation. CDR1 SGHNT and CDR2 YENEEA come from the germline V gene. The CDR3 extends over 15 amino acids. J lost 6 bases, V lost 5 bases, and 8 bases had no gene match. This sample is drawn from a study of PD-1 blockade in classical Hodgkin lymphoma. Overall study findings and caveats: Patients newly diagnosed and complete responders had comparable baseline diversity. Newly diagnosed patients were reported to exhibit reduced baseline TCR diversity relative to healthy donors.

The table came from immunoSEQ multiplex PCR; TCRdb's copy has only in-frame clones and leaves some out. The sample has 75,000 to 100,000 clones, approximately 88% seen once. This sequence was found in a human donor with classical Hodgkin lymphoma. The chain employs TRBV11-3 and TRBJ2-1, with TRBD2 identical over 9 bases. The sample here was peripheral blood mononuclear cells (PBMCs), taken at baseline. CDR3 bases: TGTGCCAGCAGCCATAGCGGGAGTAGGGTCAATGAGCAGTTCTTC. Encoded protein: CASSHSGSRVNEQFF.